This T cell receptor beta chain was recovered during a study of T cells in Graves' hyperthyroidism and ophthalmopathy. Broader study findings: Most expanded thyroid clonotypes above 0.001 recurred in blood.

This clonotype was observed at least ten times. The antigen is unknown. Using RNA transcripts as the source, TCR beta CDR3 regions were amplified. The HTBI set primed first-round TCR CDR3 RT-PCR. TCRdb reprocessed the multiplex PCR reads with MiXCR, giving one entry per CDR3 protein. The sample records more than 300,000 distinct CDR3 sequences, over 10% being singletons. The CDR3 covers 16 residues. The J segment lost 5 bases and the V segment lost 6 bases, leaving 12 bases of the junction unmatched. Germline V gene lookup returns CDR1 SGHRS and CDR2 YFSETQ. The specimen sequenced was blood. The chain recombines TRBV5-1 with TRBJ1-1; 11 bases fit TRBD1. The TCR sequence derives from a woman aged 18-35 years with Graves' hyperthyroidism. The CDR3 DNA sequence: TGCGCCAGCACCCCTTACCGGGACAGGGGGGCGACTGAAGCTTTCTTT. It codes for CASTPYRDRGATEAFF. Full variable domain (rest looked up from reference TRBV5-1 and TRBJ1-1): KAGVTQTPRYLIKTRGQQVTLSCSPISGHRSVSWYQQTPGQGLQFLFEYFSETQRNKGNFPGRFSGRQFSNSRSEMNVSTLELGDSALYLCASTPYRDRGATEAFFGQGTRLTVV.